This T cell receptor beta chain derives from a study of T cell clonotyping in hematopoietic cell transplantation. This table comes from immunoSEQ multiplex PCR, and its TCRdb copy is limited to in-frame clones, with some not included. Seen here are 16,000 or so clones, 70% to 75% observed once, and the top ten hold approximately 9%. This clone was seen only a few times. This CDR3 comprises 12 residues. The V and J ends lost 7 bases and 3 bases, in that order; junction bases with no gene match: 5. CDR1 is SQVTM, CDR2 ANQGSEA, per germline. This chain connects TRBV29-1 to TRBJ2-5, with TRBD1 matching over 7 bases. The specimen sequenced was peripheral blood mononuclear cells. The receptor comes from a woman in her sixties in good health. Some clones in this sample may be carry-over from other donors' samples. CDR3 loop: CSGSQGEETQYF. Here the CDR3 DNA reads TGCAGCGGTTCGCAGGGGGAAGAGACCCAGTACTTC.